The present TCR beta chain was sequenced within a study of blood T cell repertoires in COVID-19. As for the study in general: Sites across the United States, Italy and Spain contributed samples from acute and convalescent COVID-19. T cells, B-cell-depleted T cells, or PBMCs supplied cDNA or gDNA.

As processed by the authors: Amplification of reference gene primers provided the estimated nucleated cell counts. Repertoires were generated with immunoSEQ multiplex PCR, while TCRdb's copy carries only in-frame clones and drops some. The V and J calls and clone size are taken from that table; D and trimming were inferred from the DNA. The data contain approximately 180,000 clones, about 90% of them seen just once; the ten biggest clones take up around 1.2%. The CDR3 is made up of 15 amino acids. The germline CDR1 and CDR2 sequences are SGHRS and YFSETQ. With 4 bases clipped from V and 3 bases from J, the junction kept 9 bases outside the gene matches.

Sequenced material: PBMCs or T cells enriched from blood (not recorded which). The J gene is TRBJ2-7, the V gene TRBV5-1; 8 bases line up with TRBD2. The sequence came from a human donor with acute COVID-19. The donor label of this sample is uncertain. CDR3 sequence: CASSPGGGGGYEQYF. In DNA form, the CDR3 reads TGCGCCAGCAGCCCGGGGGGGGGCGGTGGCTACGAGCAGTACTTC. Variable domain in full (rest from reference TRBV5-1 and TRBJ2-7): KAGVTQTPRYLIKTRGQQVTLSCSPISGHRSVSWYQQTPGQGLQFLFEYFSETQRNKGNFPGRFSGRQFSNSRSEMNVSTLELGDSALYLCASSPGGGGGYEQYFGPGTRLTVT.